This TCR beta chain stems from a study of CD8+ T cells in alopecia areata. Sequencing used cDNA as its template, made by extracting RNA and reverse transcribing it. The method was immunoSEQ multiplex PCR; TCRdb's version includes in-frame clones alone and lacks a portion of them. The sample lists 150,000 to 200,000 clones; 59% were seen once. The CDR3 runs 17 residues. The V gene lost 1 base and the J gene lost 0 bases, with 10 bases spanning the gap. The germline V gene encodes CDR1 MGHRA and CDR2 YSYEKL. The chain has TRBV4-1 and TRBJ2-6; either TRBD1 or TRBD2 may fit D (6 bases each). The receptor comes from a human donor with alopecia areata. Sequenced here: CD4+ T cells sorted from blood, sampled at week 0. The CDR3 sequence is CASSQAPGASGANVLTF. The CDR3 nucleotides read TGCGCCAGCAGCCAAGCCCCGGGGGCCTCTGGGGCCAACGTCCTGACTTTC.